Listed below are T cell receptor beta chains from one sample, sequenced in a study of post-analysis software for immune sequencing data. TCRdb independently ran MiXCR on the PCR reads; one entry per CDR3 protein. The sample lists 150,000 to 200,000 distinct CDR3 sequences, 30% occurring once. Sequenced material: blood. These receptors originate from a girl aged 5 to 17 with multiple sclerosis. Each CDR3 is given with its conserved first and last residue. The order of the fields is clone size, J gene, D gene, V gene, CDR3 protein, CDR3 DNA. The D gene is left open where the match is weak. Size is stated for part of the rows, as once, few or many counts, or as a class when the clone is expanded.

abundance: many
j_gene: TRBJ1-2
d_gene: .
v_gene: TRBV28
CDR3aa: CASSFRMGYGYTF
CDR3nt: TGTGCCAGCAGTTTTAGAATGGGCTATGGCTACACCTTC

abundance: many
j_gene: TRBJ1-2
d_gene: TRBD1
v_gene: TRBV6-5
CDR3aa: CASSYNGQGDGYTF
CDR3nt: TGTGCCAGCAGTTACAACGGACAGGGTGATGGCTACACCTTC

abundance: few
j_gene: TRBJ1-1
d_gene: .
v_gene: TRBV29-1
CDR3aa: CSVRFSAAYENTEAFF
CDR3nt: TGCAGCGTTAGATTTTCGGCAGCTTACGAGAACACTGAAGCTTTCTTT

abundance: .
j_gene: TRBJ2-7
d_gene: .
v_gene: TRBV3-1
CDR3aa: CASSQDGASYKQYF
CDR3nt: TGTGCCAGCAGCCAAGACGGAGCGTCCTACAAGCAGTACTTC

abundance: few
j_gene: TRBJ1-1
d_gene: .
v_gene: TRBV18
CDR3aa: CASSPASGGGYTEAFF
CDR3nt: TGTGCCAGCTCACCGGCATCGGGGGGTGGGTACACTGAAGCTTTCTTT

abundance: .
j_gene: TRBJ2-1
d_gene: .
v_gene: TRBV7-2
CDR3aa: CASSPPQGRTEQFF
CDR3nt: TGTGCCAGCAGCCCACCCCAGGGGAGGACGGAGCAGTTCTTC

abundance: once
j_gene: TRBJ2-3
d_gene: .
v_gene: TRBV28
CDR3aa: CASSSHGEYADTQYF
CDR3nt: TGTGCCAGCAGTTCCCATGGGGAGTACGCAGATACGCAGTATTTT

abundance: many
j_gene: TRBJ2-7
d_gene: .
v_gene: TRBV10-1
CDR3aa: CASSLGTSSEQYF
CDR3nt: TGCGCCAGCAGTCTTGGGACATCCAGCGAGCAGTACTTC

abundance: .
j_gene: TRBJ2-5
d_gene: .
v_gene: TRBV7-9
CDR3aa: CASSGSNPETQYF
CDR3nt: TGTGCCAGCAGCGGTAGCAACCCAGAGACCCAGTACTTC

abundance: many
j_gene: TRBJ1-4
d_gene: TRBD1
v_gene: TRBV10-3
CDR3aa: CAIWDSRNEKLFF
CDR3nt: TGTGCCATCTGGGACAGCCGTAATGAAAAACTGTTTTTT

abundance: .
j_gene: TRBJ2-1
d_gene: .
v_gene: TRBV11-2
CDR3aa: CASSLVATNEQFF
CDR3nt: TGTGCCAGCAGCTTAGTGGCGACTAATGAGCAGTTCTTC

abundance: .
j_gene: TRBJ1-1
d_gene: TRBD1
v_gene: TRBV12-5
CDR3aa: CASGLTGGNTEAFF
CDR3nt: TGTGCTAGTGGCCTGACAGGGGGGAACACTGAAGCTTTCTTT

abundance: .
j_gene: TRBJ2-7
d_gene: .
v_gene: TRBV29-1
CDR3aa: CSVVTGEQYF
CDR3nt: TGCAGCGTTGTGACGGGCGAGCAGTACTTC

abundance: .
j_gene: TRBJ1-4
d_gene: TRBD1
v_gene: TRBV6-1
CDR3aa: CASTYQVGGQGVREKLFF
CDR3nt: TGTGCCAGCACCTACCAAGTGGGTGGACAGGGGGTGAGGGAAAAACTGTTTTTT

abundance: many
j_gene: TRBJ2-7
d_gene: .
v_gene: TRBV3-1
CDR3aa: CASSHESSYEQYF
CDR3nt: TGTGCCAGCAGCCACGAGAGCTCCTACGAGCAGTACTTC

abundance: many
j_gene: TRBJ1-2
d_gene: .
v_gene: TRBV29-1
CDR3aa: CSVDNQGSYTF
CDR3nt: TGCAGCGTTGATAATCAGGGGAGCTACACCTTC

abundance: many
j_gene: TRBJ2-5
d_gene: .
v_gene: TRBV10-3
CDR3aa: CAISDHGLEQETQYF
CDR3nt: TGTGCCATCAGTGACCACGGTCTGGAACAAGAGACCCAGTACTTC

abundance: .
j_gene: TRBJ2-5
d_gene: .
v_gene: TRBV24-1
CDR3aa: CAASDPTPGGRKTQYF
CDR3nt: TGTGCCGCCAGTGATCCGACACCCGGGGGCAGGAAGACCCAGTACTTC

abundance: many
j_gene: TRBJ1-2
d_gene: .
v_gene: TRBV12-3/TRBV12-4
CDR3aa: CASSLQDSYGYTF
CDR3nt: TGTGCCAGCAGTTTACAGGATTCCTATGGCTACACCTTC

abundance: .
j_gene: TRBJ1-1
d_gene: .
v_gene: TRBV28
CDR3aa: CASSWVYEAFF
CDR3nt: TGTGCCAGCAGTTGGGTATATGAAGCTTTCTTT

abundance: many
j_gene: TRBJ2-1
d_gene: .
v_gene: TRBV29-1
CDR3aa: CSVGPRSYNEQFF
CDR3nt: TGCAGCGTTGGACCCCGCTCCTACAATGAGCAGTTCTTC

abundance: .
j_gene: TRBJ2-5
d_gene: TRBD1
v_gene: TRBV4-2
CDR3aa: CASSQVPGQGGETQYF
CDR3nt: TGTGCCAGCAGCCAAGTACCGGGACAGGGGGGAGAGACCCAGTACTTC

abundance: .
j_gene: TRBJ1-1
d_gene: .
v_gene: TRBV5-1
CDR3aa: CASSPIGDSLNTEAFF
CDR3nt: TGCGCCAGCAGCCCAATCGGGGATTCCTTGAACACTGAAGCTTTCTTT

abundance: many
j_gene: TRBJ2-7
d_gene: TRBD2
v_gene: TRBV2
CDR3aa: CASSEGLASEWYEQYF
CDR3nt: TGTGCCAGCAGTGAGGGACTAGCGTCCGAGTGGTACGAGCAGTACTTC

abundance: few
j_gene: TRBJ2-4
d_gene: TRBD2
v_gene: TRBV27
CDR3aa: CASSYTTSATKNIQYF
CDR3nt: TGTGCCAGCAGTTACACGACTAGCGCCACGAAAAACATTCAGTACTTC

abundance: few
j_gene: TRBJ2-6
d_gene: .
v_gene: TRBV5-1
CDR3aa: CASSLGPGSGANVLTF
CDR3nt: TGCGCCAGCAGCCTGGGTCCGGGTTCTGGGGCCAACGTCCTGACTTTC

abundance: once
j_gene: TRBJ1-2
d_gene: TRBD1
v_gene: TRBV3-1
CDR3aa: CASGRRQGHYGYTF
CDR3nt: TGTGCCAGCGGCCGCCGACAGGGCCACTATGGCTACACCTTC

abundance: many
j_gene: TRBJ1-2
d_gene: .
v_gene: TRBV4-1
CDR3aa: CASSQLGILGGYTF
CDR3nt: TGCGCCAGCAGCCAACTTGGCATCCTGGGCGGCTACACCTTC

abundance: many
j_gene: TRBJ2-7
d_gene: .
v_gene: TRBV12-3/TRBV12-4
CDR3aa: CASSLMAQSYEQYF
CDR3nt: TGTGCCAGCAGTTTAATGGCACAGTCCTACGAGCAGTACTTC

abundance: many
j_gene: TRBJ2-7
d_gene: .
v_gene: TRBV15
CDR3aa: CATSNPGVRYEQYF
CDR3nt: TGTGCCACCAGCAATCCTGGGGTTAGGTACGAGCAGTACTTC

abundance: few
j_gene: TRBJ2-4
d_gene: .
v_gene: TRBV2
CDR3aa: CASSEAWTGEQYF
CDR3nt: TGTGCCAGCAGTGAAGCCTGGACGGGGGAGCAGTACTTC

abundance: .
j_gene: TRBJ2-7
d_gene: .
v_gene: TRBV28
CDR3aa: CASSFGFASSYEQYF
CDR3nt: TGTGCCAGCAGTTTCGGATTTGCGAGCTCCTACGAGCAGTACTTC

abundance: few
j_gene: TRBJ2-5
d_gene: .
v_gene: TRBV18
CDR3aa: CASSRGEQETQYF
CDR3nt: TGTGCCAGCTCACGGGGGGAACAAGAGACCCAGTACTTC

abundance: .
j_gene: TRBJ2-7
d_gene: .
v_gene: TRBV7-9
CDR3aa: CASSSRPNEQYF
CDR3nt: TGTGCCAGCAGCTCCAGGCCCAATGAGCAGTACTTC

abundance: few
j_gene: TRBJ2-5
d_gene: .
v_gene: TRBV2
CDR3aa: CASSDTGTKETQYF
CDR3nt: TGTGCCAGCAGTGACACGGGGACGAAAGAGACCCAGTACTTC

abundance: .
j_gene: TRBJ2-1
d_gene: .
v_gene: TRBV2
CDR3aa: CAGSRDLADEQFF
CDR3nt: TGTGCCGGCAGCAGAGACCTAGCCGATGAGCAGTTCTTC

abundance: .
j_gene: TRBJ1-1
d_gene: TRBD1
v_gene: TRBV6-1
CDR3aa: CASSNAPTAGGNTEAFF
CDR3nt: TGTGCCAGCAGTAACGCCCCTACGGCAGGGGGGAACACTGAAGCTTTCTTT

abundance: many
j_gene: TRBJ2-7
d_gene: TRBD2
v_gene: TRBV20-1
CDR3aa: CSAGTSGRYEQYF
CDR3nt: TGCAGTGCTGGGACTAGCGGAAGGTACGAGCAGTACTTC

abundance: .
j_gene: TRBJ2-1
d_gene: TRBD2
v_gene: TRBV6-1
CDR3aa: CASSWDYQSEQFF
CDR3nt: TGTGCCAGCAGCTGGGACTATCAAAGTGAGCAGTTCTTC

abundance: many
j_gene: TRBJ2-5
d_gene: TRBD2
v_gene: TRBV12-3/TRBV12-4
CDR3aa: CASSPLALREETQYF
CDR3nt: TGTGCCAGCAGTCCACTAGCGTTAAGGGAAGAGACCCAGTACTTC

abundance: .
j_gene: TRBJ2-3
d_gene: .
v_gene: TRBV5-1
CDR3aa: CASSFWEAGNPDTQYF
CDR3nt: TGCGCCAGCAGCTTTTGGGAGGCCGGTAATCCAGATACGCAGTATTTT

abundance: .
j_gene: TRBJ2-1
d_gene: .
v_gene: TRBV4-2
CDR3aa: CASSQETVSSYNEQFF
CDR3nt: TGTGCCAGCAGCCAAGAGACGGTTAGCTCCTACAATGAGCAGTTCTTC